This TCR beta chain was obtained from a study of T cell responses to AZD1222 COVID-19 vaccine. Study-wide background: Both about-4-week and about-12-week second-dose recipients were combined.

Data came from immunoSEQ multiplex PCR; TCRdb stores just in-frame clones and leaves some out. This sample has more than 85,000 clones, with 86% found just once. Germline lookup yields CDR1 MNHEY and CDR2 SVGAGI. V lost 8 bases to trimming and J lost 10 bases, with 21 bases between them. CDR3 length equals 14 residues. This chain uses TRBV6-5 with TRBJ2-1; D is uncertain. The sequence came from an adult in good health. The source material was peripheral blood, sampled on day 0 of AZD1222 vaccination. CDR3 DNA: TGTGCCAGCGTTGAGCTGTACAAAGGTAACGAGCAGTTCTTC. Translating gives CASVELYKGNEQFF.